These T cell receptor beta chains were read from a single sample in a study of response to subunit inactivated influenza vaccine. Each CDR3 protein gets one entry after TCRdb re-called the RT-PCR reads with MiXCR. This table has about 540,000 distinct CDR3 sequences, approximately 22% appearing once. Separately, the same data were catalogued under a study of T cells expressing NK-cell markers.

The sequencing used CD4+ T cells sorted from PBMCs, collected 12 days after vaccination. The receptors shown here come from a man aged 45-60 years who received an inactivated influenza vaccine. CDR3s include the opening cysteine and the closing phenylalanine or tryptophan. A D gene is named only where the DNA matches it firmly. The size of a clone is reported for some rows only, either as once, few or many, or as a class for expanded clones.

CDR3	DNA	V	size	D	J
CSASMATANEQFF	TGCAGTGCTAGTATGGCGACAGCCAATGAGCAGTTCTTC	TRBV20-1	NA	NA	TRBJ2-1
CASSYPPLIFGGRSYNEQFF	TGTGCCAGCAGTTATCCCCCCTTAATTTTCGGCGGGAGATCCTACAATGAGCAGTTCTTC	TRBV6-2/TRBV6-3	NA	TRBD2	TRBJ2-1
CASSPDPPGASTDTQYF	TGTGCCAGCAGCCCTGACCCACCGGGGGCTAGCACAGATACGCAGTATTTT	TRBV4-2	NA	NA	TRBJ2-3
CSAPGMGNTGELFF	TGCAGTGCTCCCGGAATGGGGAACACCGGGGAGCTGTTTTTT	TRBV20-1	NA	NA	TRBJ2-2
CASSPRGWAIKNIQYF	TGTGCCAGCAGCCCCAGGGGGTGGGCTATAAAAAACATTCAGTACTTC	TRBV12-3/TRBV12-4	many	TRBD1	TRBJ2-4
CSVGAGEGYTF	TGCAGCGTTGGGGCAGGGGAAGGCTACACCTTC	TRBV29-1	NA	NA	TRBJ1-2
CASSHLSGASGSYEQYF	TGCGCCAGCAGCCACCTTAGTGGGGCTAGCGGGAGTTACGAGCAGTACTTC	TRBV4-3	few	TRBD2	TRBJ2-7
CASSQGWVSDYEQYF	TGTGCCAGCAGCCAAGGGTGGGTATCCGACTACGAGCAGTACTTC	TRBV3-1	few	NA	TRBJ2-7
CASSQDQQGGQYF	TGTGCCAGCAGCCAAGATCAGCAAGGGGGGCAGTACTTC	TRBV3-1	NA	NA	TRBJ2-7
CSAPSQHTQYF	TGCAGTGCCCCTAGCCAGCATACGCAGTATTTT	TRBV20-1	NA	NA	TRBJ2-3
CASSEGQGRTGELFF	TGTGCCAGCAGTGAAGGACAGGGGAGGACCGGGGAGCTGTTTTTT	TRBV6-1	NA	TRBD1	TRBJ2-2
CASSFDRAKQETQYF	TGTGCCAGCAGCTTTGACAGGGCAAAGCAAGAGACCCAGTACTTC	TRBV7-3	few	TRBD1	TRBJ2-5
CASSVATRGVGDTQYF	TGTGCCAGCAGCGTAGCTACGCGGGGGGTTGGGGATACGCAGTATTTT	TRBV9	NA	TRBD2	TRBJ2-3
CASSVAGGDISGGYTF	TGTGCCAGCAGCGTAGCGGGGGGTGACATATCGGGAGGCTACACCTTC	TRBV9	few	NA	TRBJ1-2
CASSLAGQGVYEQYF	TGTGCCAGCAGCTTAGCCGGACAGGGGGTCTACGAGCAGTACTTC	TRBV7-9	NA	TRBD1	TRBJ2-7
CCARAWTSGDQETQYF	TGCTGTGCTAGAGCTTGGACTAGCGGGGACCAAGAGACCCAGTACTTC	TRBV20-1	few	TRBD2	TRBJ2-5
CATRDGSYNEQFF	TGTGCCACCAGGGACGGCTCCTACAATGAGCAGTTCTTC	TRBV19	few	NA	TRBJ2-1